This T cell receptor beta chain was obtained from a study of post-analysis software for immune sequencing data. Turning to the study itself: Secondary progressive, relapsing-remitting and progressive-relapsing multiple sclerosis were among the included disease courses. Study-wide points: Among multiple sclerosis patients, normalized Chao1 diversity was significantly below that of controls. With F measure, samples from one preparation batch clustered together strongly. With TRBV5-6, TRBV5-1 and TRBV20-1 included, about five TRBV segments were more frequent in patients than in controls.

Germline V gene data show CDR1 as SGHRS and CDR2 as YFSETQ. The CDR3 runs 18 residues. A word on this clonotype: Its antigen is as yet unknown. The junction differs from germline at one of its ends, possibly a read error.

Presence of unique molecular identifiers characterized the TCR beta cDNA libraries. TCRdb itself ran the PCR reads through MiXCR, one entry per CDR3 protein. The data contain 350,000 to 450,000 distinct CDR3 sequences, about 40% of them singletons. The sequenced sample was blood. This TCR was recovered from a girl aged 2 to 9 with multiple sclerosis. The chain combines TRBV5-1 with TRBJ2-6; D possibly corresponds to TRBD1 (5 bases). Here the CDR3 DNA reads TGCGCCAGCAGCTTGAGCCCAGCGAGGAGCTCTGGGGCCAACGTCCGGACTTTC. It codes for CASSLSPARSSGANVRTF. Together with reference TRBV5-1 and TRBJ2-6, the CDR3 gives the full variable domain: KAGVTQTPRYLIKTRGQQVTLSCSPISGHRSVSWYQQTPGQGLQFLFEYFSETQRNKGNFPGRFSGRQFSNSRSEMNVSTLELGDSALYLCASSLSPARSSGANVRTFGAGSRLTVL.